A selection of T cell receptor beta chains follows, all from one sample in a study of shared clonotypes between healthy human individuals. Profiled with immunoSEQ multiplex PCR; TCRdb holds only in-frame clones, not every one. Among about 2.1 million clones listed, 85% to 95% were seen once. The sample consisted of naive CD8+ T cells from PBMCs. The receptor source for this set is a man aged 18 to 35 in good health. Some clones in this sample may be carry-over from other donors' samples. Each CDR3 is given with its conserved first and last residue. A D gene is named only where the DNA matches it firmly. Clone size, where shown, is once, few, many, or a class for clones that have expanded.

cdr3_nt cdr3_aa v_call d_call clone_size j_call
TGTGCCAGCACCGAAAATAGTCCAGGGGGCTACGAGCAGTACTTC CASTENSPGGYEQYF TRBV28 TRBD1 . TRBJ2-7
TGTGCCAGCAGCCCCGGACTAGCGGGAGACGCAGATACGCAGTATTTT CASSPGLAGDADTQYF TRBV11-2 TRBD2 . TRBJ2-3
TGTGCCAGCAGCTTAACCAAGAAAGCTTTCTTT CASSLTKKAFF TRBV7-8 . . TRBJ1-1
TGTGCCAGCAGCTTATTAGCGGGAGTCAGGGGCTACGAGCAGTACTTC CASSLLAGVRGYEQYF TRBV7-9 TRBD2 . TRBJ2-7
TGTGCCAGTAGGCCCCCCACTAGCGGGAGTCCCGTCGAGCAGTACTTC CASRPPTSGSPVEQYF TRBV19 TRBD2 . TRBJ2-7
TGTGCCAGCAGCACAACCGAACCTAGAATAAGACAGGGCCACGAGCAGTACTTC CASSTTEPRIRQGHEQYF TRBV7-9 TRBD1 . TRBJ2-7
TGTGCCATCAGTGAAATCGCGGGAGGCTACAATGAGCAGTTCTTC CAISEIAGGYNEQFF TRBV10-3 TRBD2 . TRBJ2-1
TGTGCCAGTAGCCCCGGGTCTCTCACCGGGGAGCTGTTTTTT CASSPGSLTGELFF TRBV19 . . TRBJ2-2
TGTGCCAGCAGTAAACAATTACCCAATGAGCAGTTCTTC CASSKQLPNEQFF TRBV6-5 . . TRBJ2-1
TGTGCCAGTACCGACGGACAGGGCTCTCACTACGAGCAGTACTTC CASTDGQGSHYEQYF TRBV19 TRBD1 . TRBJ2-7
TGTGCCAGCAGCTTAAACCGGGCGGGAGGGCCGTTAATAGAGACCCAGTACTTC CASSLNRAGGPLIETQYF TRBV7-2 TRBD2 once TRBJ2-5
TGTGCCAGTTCGGGACAGGGTTATGGCTACACCTTC CASSGQGYGYTF TRBV27 TRBD1 . TRBJ1-2
TGTGCCAGCAGTCCATCGAGCCTAAAAGCGACCCAGTACTTC CASSPSSLKATQYF TRBV2 . . TRBJ2-5
TGTGCCAGCAGTTACTCCCTAGCGGGGACCGGGGAGCTGTTTTTT CASSYSLAGTGELFF TRBV6-5 TRBD2 . TRBJ2-2
TGTGCCAGCCGCCTCCGCGACAGACCTGAAGCTTTCTTT CASRLRDRPEAFF TRBV5-5 . . TRBJ1-1
TGTGCCAGCAGCATCGGACAGGACCTCTACGAGCAGTACTTC CASSIGQDLYEQYF TRBV11-1 TRBD1 . TRBJ2-7
TGTGCCAGCAAATTATCGGGGGTGCAGAGGTCCTACGAGCAGTACTTC CASKLSGVQRSYEQYF TRBV21-1 . . TRBJ2-7